Listed here are 24 T cell receptor beta chains from one sample, sequenced in a study of T cells in Graves' hyperthyroidism and ophthalmopathy. From RNA transcripts, TCR beta CDR3 regions were amplified. First-round RT-PCR of the TCR CDR3 relied on the HTBI primer set. Via MiXCR, TCRdb re-called the multiplex PCR reads, giving one row per CDR3 protein. The sample lists hundreds of thousands of distinct CDR3 sequences, approximately 14% occurring once. Sequenced sample: blood. Source of these receptors: a woman aged 18 to 35 with Graves' hyperthyroidism.

The rearrangement links TRBV20-1 to TRBJ2-3; D possibly matches TRBD1 or TRBD2 (5 bases each). The V gene's germline CDR1 is DFQATT and CDR2 SNEGSKA (reference sequence). CDR3 length: 15 amino acids. The ends were cut back, 0 bases at V and 2 bases at J, with 12 bases in the middle. CDR3 loop: CSARDTGTFTDTQYF. The CDR3 nucleotides are TGCAGTGCTAGAGATACGGGGACCTTCACAGATACGCAGTATTTT.

This clonotype came up a few times. The genes are TRBV18 and TRBJ2-6; possibly TRBD1 or TRBD2 for D (5 bases each). V was clipped by 5 bases and J by 0 bases, with 11 bases between them. In germline, CDR1 is KGHSH, CDR2 LQKENI. The CDR3 loop spans 16 amino acids. Here the CDR3 reads CASSSGTDSGANVLTF. The CDR3 bases are TGTGCCAGCTCATCCGGGACCGACTCTGGGGCCAACGTCCTGACTTTC.

There are a few counts of this clonotype. The V gene is TRBV6-1, the J gene TRBJ1-1; D is possibly TRBD1 (5 bases). The CDR3 covers 16 residues. The germline CDR1 and CDR2 sequences are MNHNS and SASEGT. The ends were cut back, 6 bases at V and 11 bases at J, with 28 bases in the middle. The CDR3 loop reads CASSPISDTHFWRAFF. CDR3 bases: TGTGCCAGCAGCCCCATTTCGGACACCCACTTTTGGCGGGCTTTCTTT.

This chain links TRBV10-3 with TRBJ2-1, with 10 bases aligning to TRBD2. CDR3 length equals 16 residues. Trimming cost V 4 bases and J 5 bases; bases outside gene matches: 8. Germline V CDR1 and CDR2: ENHRY, SYGVKD. The CDR3 DNA reads as TGTGCCATCAGTGCTCTTCTAGCGGGGGTAGACAATGAGCAGTTCTTC. It specifies CAISALLAGVDNEQFF.

This chain connects TRBV5-5 to TRBJ1-5; perhaps TRBD1 as D (6 bases). Germline loops: CDR1 SGHKS, CDR2 YYEKEE (reference sequence). The CDR3 spans 14 residues. Deletions cut 2 bases from V and 3 bases from J, with 9 bases between. The CDR3 here is CASSLNRDNQPQHF. In DNA form, the CDR3 reads TGTGCCAGCAGCTTAAACAGGGACAATCAGCCCCAGCATTTT.

Only a few counts were recorded for this clonotype. The chain recombines TRBV7-8 with TRBJ2-3; 9 bases align to TRBD1. The CDR3 spans 18 residues. Germline trimming cut 1 base from V and 5 bases from J; bases unmatched to any gene: 13. Germline CDR1 is SGHVS and CDR2 is FQNEAQ. As DNA, the CDR3 is TGTGCCAGCAGCTTAGGATTAGACAGGGGGAAAAGAGGAGATACGCAGTATTTT. Translated: CASSLGLDRGKRGDTQYF.

The chain links TRBV14 to TRBJ2-7, with unresolved D. Germline loops: CDR1 SGHDN, CDR2 FVKESK. With 3 bases removed from V and 5 bases from J, the gap between germline ends came to 5 bases. This CDR3 contains 11 residues. The CDR3 is CASSHADEQYF. The CDR3 nucleotides are TGTGCCAGCAGCCATGCTGACGAGCAGTACTTC.

The V gene is TRBV4-3, the J gene TRBJ2-5, with 9 bases lining up with TRBD1. V dropped 3 bases and J dropped 5; count of bases not matched to a gene: 7. This CDR3 comprises 15 residues. Per the germline V gene, CDR1 is LGHNA and CDR2 is YSLEER. The CDR3 is CASSQVGQGGETQYF. As DNA, the CDR3 is TGCGCCAGCAGCCAGGTGGGACAGGGAGGGGAGACCCAGTACTTC.

This clonotype occurred many times. The chain is built from TRBV27 and TRBJ2-7; perhaps TRBD2 as D (6 bases). The germline V and J ends were trimmed by 8 bases and 3 bases, with 17 bases remaining between them. This CDR3 region has 14 residues. The germline V gene encodes CDR1 MNHEY and CDR2 SMNVEV (reference sequence). The CDR3 nucleotides are TGTGCCAGCGGACCGGGGGTAGGGGACTACGAGCAGTACTTC. It yields the protein CASGPGVGDYEQYF.

This chain links TRBV7-9 with TRBJ2-1; D gene uncertain. The ends were cut back, 1 base at V and 15 bases at J, with 13 bases in the middle. Germline CDR1 is SEHNR and CDR2 is FQNEAQ (reference sequence). This CDR3 region has 12 residues. In DNA, the CDR3 is TGTGCCAGCAGCTTAGTTGTGGGAAGGTCGTTCTTC. Translated, it gives CASSLVVGRSFF. Full variable domain (missing parts from reference TRBV7-9 and TRBJ2-1): DTGVSQNPRHKITKRGQNVTFRCDPISEHNRLYWYRQTLGQGPEFLTYFQNEAQLEKSRLLSDRFSAERPKGSFSTLEIQRTEQGDSAMYLCASSLVVGRSFFGPGTRLTVL.

This clonotype occurred a few times. This sequence joins TRBV20-1 and TRBJ2-1; 7 nucleotides line up with TRBD1. With 0 bases clipped from V and 0 bases from J, the junction kept 17 bases outside the gene matches. Germline assignment: CDR1 DFQATT and CDR2 SNEGSKA (reference sequence). This CDR3 region has 20 residues. The CDR3 nucleotides are TGCAGTGCTAGAGAGGGCCGAGACAGGGCTCCTCCGAGCTCCTACAATGAGCAGTTCTTC. Protein sequence: CSAREGRDRAPPSSYNEQFF.

This clonotype was detected ten times or more. V and J are TRBV7-2 and TRBJ2-1; 12 nucleotides align to TRBD2. The CDR3 has 16 residues. Trimming at V came to 4 bases and at J to 6 bases, leaving 7 bases not matched to a gene. Germline CDR1 is SGHTA and CDR2 is FQGNSA. The CDR3 reads CASSSRLAGARNEQFF. The CDR3 DNA reads as TGTGCCAGCAGCTCCAGACTAGCGGGAGCGCGCAATGAGCAGTTCTTC.

This clonotype was detected many times. The chain links TRBV7-2 to TRBJ2-4; 10 nucleotides agree with TRBD2. After removal of 5 bases from V and 6 bases from J, the junction contained 13 bases not matched to a gene. This CDR3 is 17 amino acids long. Looked up from germline, CDR1 is SGHTA and CDR2 is FQGNSA. The CDR3 loop is CASSRKLLAGGLNIQYF. For the CDR3, the DNA is TGTGCCAGCAGCCGTAAACTCTTAGCGGGAGGTTTAAACATTCAGTACTTC. The full variable domain, with the rest looked up from reference TRBV7-2 and TRBJ2-4, is GAGVSQSPSNKVTEKGKDVELRCDPISGHTALYWYRQSLGQGLEFLIYFQGNSAPDKSGLPSDRFSAERTGGSVSTLTIQRTQQEDSAVYLCASSRKLLAGGLNIQYFGAGTRLSVL.

This clonotype occurred many times. The rearrangement joins TRBV7-2 to TRBJ2-7, with D uncertain. Per germline, CDR1 SGHTA and CDR2 FQGNSA. The CDR3 sequence is 14 residues long. Trimming pared 3 bases from V and 4 bases from J, leaving 13 bases between. DNA for the CDR3: TGTGCCAGCAGCTTTAGTCAGGAATTGTACGAGCAGTACTTC. Amino acid sequence: CASSFSQELYEQYF.

In this sample, this clonotype turned up many times. The rearrangement links TRBV20-1 to TRBJ1-4; 10 nucleotides agree with TRBD1. Germline CDR1 is DFQATT and CDR2 is SNEGSKA (reference sequence). The ends lost 0 bases at V and 3 bases at J; junction bases unmatched: 7. The CDR3 consists of 17 residues. The CDR3: CSARDGDRGAANEKLFF. The CDR3 bases are TGCAGTGCTAGAGATGGGGACAGGGGAGCAGCTAATGAAAAACTGTTTTTT.

The rearrangement joins TRBV28 to TRBJ2-3; the D is unclear. Trimming took 4 bases from V and 4 from J, leaving 15 bases between them. The length of the CDR3 is 15 residues. Per germline, CDR1 MDHEN and CDR2 SYDVKM. The CDR3 DNA follows: TGTGCCAGCAGTTCCTTTGGTGGCGGCCCAGATACGCAGTATTTT. Translation gives CASSSFGGGPDTQYF.

The rearrangement uses TRBV28 and TRBJ2-7; 8 bases match TRBD1. This CDR3 comprises 12 residues. Unmatched junction bases numbered 2, after V lost 4 bases and J lost 6 bases. Germline V CDR1 and CDR2: MDHEN, SYDVKM. CDR3 coding DNA: TGTGCCAGCAGTTGGACAGGGCTCGAGCAGTACTTC. Protein: CASSWTGLEQYF.

This clonotype came up many times. The rearrangement joins TRBV30 to TRBJ2-2; D is unresolved. Trimming left V 3 bases short and J 5 bases short, with 22 bases between. Germline V CDR1 and CDR2: GTSNPN, SVGIG (reference sequence). CDR3 length: 17 amino acids. Here the CDR3 reads CAWSSTFAVRRTGELFF. The CDR3 nucleotides read TGTGCCTGGAGCAGTACGTTTGCGGTACGTCGGACCGGGGAGCTGTTTTTT. The entire variable domain, with the rest obtained from reference TRBV30 and TRBJ2-2, is as follows: SQTIHQWPATLVQPVGSPLSLECTVEGTSNPNLYWYRQAAGRGLQLLFYSVGIGQISSEVPQNLSASRPQDRQFILSSKKLLLSDSGFYLCAWSSTFAVRRTGELFFGEGSRLTVL.

V usage is TRBV2 and J usage is TRBJ1-1; 8 bases fit TRBD1. From germline, CDR1 is SNHLY and CDR2 FYNNEI. The V segment lost 10 bases and the J segment 0 bases; nucleotides outside the gene matches: 13. The CDR3 contains 16 residues. Here the CDR3 DNA reads TGTGCCACCAACCCTTCGACAGGGGCTTTGAACACTGAAGCTTTCTTT. It translates to CATNPSTGALNTEAFF.

The rearrangement joins TRBV20-1 to TRBJ2-7; D is possibly TRBD1 (6 bases). The V gene lost 1 base and the J gene lost 4 bases, with 17 bases spanning the gap. Germline V lookup: CDR1 DFQATT, CDR2 SNEGSKA (reference sequence). The CDR3 totals 15 residues. CDR3 in amino acids: CSARVYRAGEYEQYF. The DNA of the CDR3 is TGCAGTGCTAGAGTGTATCGGGCAGGGGAGTACGAGCAGTACTTC.

This chain uses TRBV28 with TRBJ2-1, with D maybe TRBD2 (6 bases). Trimming removed 5 bases from V and 2 bases from J, with 13 bases in between. This CDR3 spans 15 amino acids. Germline V gene sequence: CDR1 MDHEN, CDR2 SYDVKM. CDR3 nucleotides: TGTGCCAGCAGTGAGTTAACGGGGGCCTACAATGAGCAGTTCTTC. As protein: CASSELTGAYNEQFF.

This clonotype was seen a few times. V usage is TRBV19 and J usage is TRBJ1-5; TRBD1 agrees at 7 bases. The germline gives CDR1 LNHDA, CDR2 SQIVND (reference sequence). With V trimmed by 6 bases and J by 7 bases, 6 bases remained unmatched. The CDR3 length is 13 residues. CDR3 region: CASRLTGVQPQHF. CDR3 nucleotide sequence: TGTGCCAGTAGGTTAACAGGGGTGCAGCCCCAGCATTTT.

This clonotype was counted a few times. The chain links TRBV7-8 to TRBJ2-3; 7 bases fit TRBD1. Germline V gene lookup returns CDR1 SGHVS and CDR2 FQNEAQ. J was trimmed by 12 bases and V by 4 bases; bases with no gene match: 7. This CDR3 spans 12 amino acids. The CDR3 DNA is TGTGCCAGCAGCTCTGACAGGGTCGTCCAGTATTTT. This codes for CASSSDRVVQYF.

This clonotype was seen repeatedly, ten times or more. V usage is TRBV5-1 and J usage is TRBJ2-5, with TRBD1 matching over 9 bases. Germline V lookup: CDR1 SGHRS, CDR2 YFSETQ. V shed 2 bases and J 3 bases; nucleotides not matched to a gene: 5. This CDR3 has 15 amino acids. The CDR3 DNA sequence: TGCGCCAGCAGCTTCGGGACAGGGAGAGAAGAGACCCAGTACTTC. Protein: CASSFGTGREETQYF.